The rows below give T cell receptor beta chains drawn from one sample of a study of blood T cells in healthy people across ages. TCRdb called the 5' RACE reads again in MiXCR, with one record for every CDR3 protein. The repertoire has approximately 800,000 distinct CDR3 sequences, roughly 25% of them found once; the top ten carry approximately 4%. The sample was also reused in another study, on T cells of mothers and their children.

The sequencing sample was made of blood. The receptors here all came from a boy under 18 in good health. CDR3s include the opening cysteine and the closing phenylalanine or tryptophan. The order of the fields is V gene, J gene, D gene, clone size, CDR3 protein, CDR3 DNA. D genes are given only for firm matches. Clone sizes are given selectively: once, few, many, or a class where the clone is expanded.

>TRBV29-1|TRBJ2-5|TRBD1|few
CSVGGGSETQYF
TGCAGCGTTGGAGGGGGCTCAGAGACCCAGTACTTC
>TRBV6-5|TRBJ2-2|TRBD2|-
CASTEREIGELFF
TGTGCCAGCACTGAGCGGGAGATCGGGGAGCTGTTTTTT
>TRBV27|TRBJ2-1|TRBD2|-
CASGLAGGHYNEQFF
TGTGCCAGTGGACTAGCGGGGGGCCATTACAATGAGCAGTTCTTC
>TRBV7-9|TRBJ2-4|TRBD1|-
CASSWTGDGNIQYF
TGTGCCAGCAGCTGGACAGGGGATGGGAACATTCAGTACTTC
>TRBV18|TRBJ1-4|-|few
CASSHNPGTGDGELFF
TGTGCCAGCTCACACAACCCCGGGACGGGGGACGGGGAACTGTTTTTT
>TRBV29-1|TRBJ2-7|-|-
CSVELPVKTTYEQYF
TGCAGCGTTGAACTTCCGGTCAAGACCACCTACGAGCAGTACTTC
>TRBV21-1|TRBJ2-3|-|-
CASSKAHQGAQYF
TGTGCCAGCAGCAAAGCGCACCAGGGTGCGCAGTATTTT
>TRBV29-1|TRBJ1-2|TRBD1|-
CSVEKGQGQGYTF
TGCAGCGTTGAAAAGGGACAGGGACAAGGCTACACCTTC
>TRBV6-5|TRBJ1-4|-|-
CASSYSGPGRFRSTNEKLFF
TGTGCCAGCAGTTACTCTGGACCGGGCCGCTTCCGGTCAACTAATGAAAAACTGTTTTTT
>TRBV2|TRBJ2-5|TRBD1|few
CASNWNRGETQYF
TGTGCCAGCAACTGGAACAGGGGGGAGACCCAGTACTTC
>TRBV7-9|TRBJ1-2|TRBD1|few
CASSRGGDSEGYTF
TGTGCCAGCAGCCGAGGTGGGGACAGCGAGGGCTACACCTTC
>TRBV29-1|TRBJ2-5|-|once
CSVLERGYYEQYF
-
>TRBV12-3/TRBV12-4|TRBJ1-1|-|few
CASSSLSRGNTEAFF
TGTGCCAGCTCCTCCTTGAGCAGGGGGAACACTGAAGCTTTCTTT
>TRBV28|TRBJ2-1|TRBD2|few
CASSDRLASSYEQFF
TGTGCCAGCAGTGATAGACTAGCGTCGAGCTATGAGCAGTTCTTC
>TRBV27|TRBJ1-2|-|many
CASSLRAANYGYTF
TGTGCCAGCAGTCTTAGGGCGGCTAACTATGGCTACACCTTC
>TRBV29-1|TRBJ2-7|TRBD2|-
CSVNLAGHEQYF
TGCAGCGTTAACCTAGCGGGACACGAGCAGTACTTC
>TRBV3-1|TRBJ2-1|-|-
CASSTGFGGMKQFF
TGTGCCAGCTCGACTGGGTTCGGGGGAATGAAGCAGTTCTTC
>TRBV4-2|TRBJ2-1|TRBD2|-
CASSQDVGGGTSVCNEQFF
TGTGCCAGCAGCCAAGATGTGGGTGGGGGTACTAGCGTGTGCAATGAGCAGTTCTTC
>TRBV4-2|TRBJ2-2|-|-
CASSQVEDVELFF
TGTGCCAGCAGCCAAGTAGAGGATGTGGAGCTGTTTTTT
>TRBV6-1|TRBJ2-1|-|-
CASRTQTYEQYF
TGTGCCAGCAGGACCCAAACCTACGAGCAGTATTTC
>TRBV6-5|TRBJ2-3|-|-
CASSLRVFTDTQYF
TGTGCCAGCAGCCTCAGGGTTTTCACAGATACGCAGTATTTT
>TRBV27|TRBJ1-4|-|-
CASSPRVTVEKLFF
TGTGCCAGCAGTCCAAGGGTGACGGTGGAAAAACTGTTTTTT
>TRBV7-9|TRBJ2-7|TRBD2|-
CASSLVLAGSVEQYF
TGTGCCAGCAGCTTAGTACTAGCGGGTTCCGTCGAGCAGTACTTC
>TRBV20-1|TRBJ2-5|-|-
CSASSGGYQETQYF
TGCAGTGCTAGTTCTGGGGGCTACCAAGAGACCCAGTACTTC
>TRBV9|TRBJ2-1|TRBD2|few
CASSVGLAGAEQFF
TGTGCCAGCAGCGTAGGACTAGCGGGAGCTGAGCAGTTCTTC
>TRBV4-3|TRBJ2-7|TRBD1|few
CASSQDRTGELYEQYF
TGCGCCAGCAGCCAAGATCGAACAGGGGAGTTATACGAGCAGTACTTC
>TRBV11-2|TRBJ2-1|-|few
CASSLGLGPTVEQFF
TGTGCCAGCAGCTTGGGCCTGGGCCCTACAGTTGAGCAGTTCTTC
>TRBV12-3/TRBV12-4|TRBJ2-6|TRBD2|-
CASSFWIGTSGTSSGANVLTF
TGTGCCAGCAGTTTTTGGATCGGGACTAGCGGGACTAGCTCTGGGGCCAACGTCCTGACTTTC
>TRBV4-3|TRBJ1-2|-|few
CASSHHYLRTPRSYGYTF
TGCGCCAGCAGCCACCACTATCTAAGGACCCCGAGGAGCTATGGCTACACCTTC
>TRBV7-3|TRBJ2-1|TRBD2|-
CASSSIGTSGRNEQFF
TGTGCCAGCAGCTCTATCGGGACTAGCGGGCGGAATGAGCAGTTCTTC
>TRBV9|TRBJ2-1|TRBD2|-
CASSVGLAGKNEQFF
TGTGCCAGCAGCGTTGGACTAGCGGGTAAGAATGAGCAGTTCTTC
>TRBV20-1|TRBJ2-1|TRBD2|many
CSARSPSGRAIEQFF
TGCAGTGCTAGATCCCCTAGCGGGAGGGCCATTGAGCAGTTCTTC
>TRBV11-2|TRBJ2-3|-|-
CASSSRVLALTDTQYF
TGTGCCAGCAGCTCCCGGGTGCTAGCTTTGACAGATACGCAGTATTTT
>TRBV20-1|TRBJ1-3|-|few
CSASGGDPLGNTIYF
TGCAGTGCTAGTGGGGGGGACCCGCTTGGAAACACCATATATTTT
>TRBV7-3|TRBJ2-7|-|-
CASSFGQFSYEQYF
TGTGCCAGCAGCTTCGGACAGTTCTCCTACGAGCAGTACTTC
>TRBV7-9|TRBJ1-1|TRBD1|few
CASSFSYRGLTEAFF
TGTGCCAGCAGCTTCAGTTACAGGGGGCTCACTGAAGCTTTCTTT
>TRBV5-6|TRBJ2-5|TRBD1|few
CASSLALTGPSETQYF
TGTGCCAGCAGCTTGGCCTTGACAGGGCCCTCGGAGACCCAGTACTTC
>TRBV4-3|TRBJ2-3|TRBD2|few
CASSALAGGDTQYF
TGCGCCAGCAGCGCACTAGCGGGGGGAGATACGCAGTATTTT
>TRBV2|TRBJ2-3|-|-
CASIPRAADTQYF
TGTGCCAGCATCCCCCGGGCCGCAGATACGCAGTATTTT
>TRBV7-9|TRBJ1-4|-|many
CASSLVPRDGEKLFF
TGTGCCAGCAGCTTAGTTCCCAGGGATGGTGAAAAACTGTTTTTT
>TRBV7-2|TRBJ1-3|TRBD1|-
CASSLEMTGTGNTIYF
TGTGCCAGCAGCTTAGAGATGACAGGGACTGGAAACACCATATATTTT
>TRBV29-1|TRBJ2-1|TRBD1|-
CSVLGTESDNEQFF
TGCAGCGTCCTAGGGACAGAATCCGACAATGAGCAGTTCTTC
>TRBV15|TRBJ2-7|TRBD1|-
CATSPTGFSYEQYF
TGTGCCACCAGCCCGACAGGGTTCTCCTACGAGCAGTACTTC
>TRBV5-1|TRBJ2-6|-|-
CASSSDSYKLSGANVLTF
TGCGCCAGCAGCTCGGACAGTTATAAACTCTCTGGGGCCAACGTCCTGACTTTC
>TRBV7-2|TRBJ2-3|TRBD2|few
CASSLVAAGGPADTQYF
TGTGCCAGCAGCCTAGTGGCAGCGGGAGGGCCAGCAGATACGCAGTATTTT